These T cell receptor beta chains were read from a single sample in a study of cytomegalovirus exposure and HLA in healthy donors. Some clones are missing from TCRdb's copy, which holds only in-frame ones; the method was immunoSEQ multiplex PCR. This table holds roughly 130,000 clones, around 78% found once. What was sequenced was PBMCs. Source of these receptors: a woman between 45 and 65 years old in good health and CMV-seronegative. The CDR3 runs from the conserved cysteine through the conserved F or W. D genes are given only for firm matches. Size tells how often a clone was seen (once, few, many) or the class of an expanded clone, and some rows leave it out.

d_call: TRBD1
v_call: TRBV15
clone_size: -
j_call: TRBJ1-5
cdr3_aa: CATSIGQGGGQPQHF
cdr3_nt: TGTGCCACCAGCATCGGACAGGGAGGGGGTCAGCCCCAGCATTTT

d_call: -
v_call: TRBV4-1
clone_size: -
j_call: TRBJ1-5
cdr3_aa: CASSQDSSNQPQHF
cdr3_nt: TGCGCCAGCAGCCAAGACAGTAGCAATCAGCCCCAGCATTTT

d_call: TRBD1
v_call: TRBV10-3
clone_size: -
j_call: TRBJ1-5
cdr3_aa: CAISAVDRERGNQPQHF
cdr3_nt: TGTGCCATCAGTGCTGTAGACAGGGAAAGGGGCAATCAGCCCCAGCATTTT

d_call: -
v_call: TRBV27
clone_size: -
j_call: TRBJ1-1
cdr3_aa: CASMGGTEAFF
cdr3_nt: TGTGCCAGCATGGGGGGCACTGAAGCTTTCTTT

d_call: TRBD2
v_call: TRBV7-8
clone_size: -
j_call: TRBJ2-1
cdr3_aa: CASGEGQRESDEQFF
cdr3_nt: TGTGCCAGCGGGGAAGGCCAGCGGGAGAGCGATGAGCAGTTCTTC

d_call: TRBD1
v_call: TRBV7-2
clone_size: -
j_call: TRBJ2-2
cdr3_aa: CASHSDEGAYTGELFF
cdr3_nt: TGTGCCAGCCACTCCGACGAGGGGGCTTACACCGGGGAGCTGTTTTTT

d_call: TRBD1
v_call: TRBV7-2
clone_size: -
j_call: TRBJ1-2
cdr3_aa: CASRGQARFYGYTF
cdr3_nt: TGTGCCAGCAGGGGACAGGCTAGATTCTATGGCTACACCTTC

d_call: -
v_call: TRBV30
clone_size: -
j_call: TRBJ1-2
cdr3_aa: CAWSLSGRENYGYTF
cdr3_nt: TGTGCCTGGAGTCTCTCCGGAAGGGAGAACTATGGCTACACCTTC

d_call: TRBD1
v_call: TRBV30
clone_size: -
j_call: TRBJ1-1
cdr3_aa: CACSGQSNTEAFF
cdr3_nt: TGTGCCTGCTCGGGACAGTCGAACACTGAAGCTTTCTTT

d_call: -
v_call: TRBV2
clone_size: -
j_call: TRBJ2-2
cdr3_aa: CASSGGTSNTGELFF
cdr3_nt: TGTGCCAGCAGTGGGGGCACTTCGAACACCGGGGAGCTGTTTTTT

d_call: TRBD1
v_call: TRBV2
clone_size: -
j_call: TRBJ1-1
cdr3_aa: CANPGQGFNPEAFF
cdr3_nt: TGTGCCAACCCGGGACAGGGGTTTAACCCTGAAGCTTTCTTT

d_call: -
v_call: TRBV4-3
clone_size: -
j_call: TRBJ1-1
cdr3_aa: CASSQAFMNTEAFF
cdr3_nt: TGCGCCAGCAGCCAGGCTTTTATGAACACTGAAGCTTTCTTT

d_call: TRBD1
v_call: TRBV6-5
clone_size: -
j_call: TRBJ2-7
cdr3_aa: CASSYTRDRGQGEQYF
cdr3_nt: TGTGCCAGCAGTTACACCCGGGACAGGGGGCAGGGAGAGCAGTACTTC

d_call: -
v_call: TRBV7-2
clone_size: -
j_call: TRBJ1-3
cdr3_aa: CATQSSSGNTIYF
cdr3_nt: TGTGCCACCCAAAGTAGTTCTGGAAACACCATATATTTT

d_call: -
v_call: TRBV28
clone_size: few
j_call: TRBJ2-7
cdr3_aa: CASSLPGRRYEQYF
cdr3_nt: TGTGCCAGCAGCCTCCCAGGGCGGCGGTACGAGCAGTACTTC

d_call: -
v_call: TRBV6-6
clone_size: -
j_call: TRBJ1-3
cdr3_aa: CASRDVGISGNTIYF
cdr3_nt: TGTGCCAGCAGGGACGTCGGGATCTCTGGAAACACCATATATTTT

d_call: -
v_call: TRBV28
clone_size: -
j_call: TRBJ2-4
cdr3_aa: CASTSPGEIAKNIQYF
cdr3_nt: TGTGCCAGCACCTCACCCGGGGAAATAGCCAAAAACATTCAGTACTTC

d_call: -
v_call: TRBV7-3
clone_size: few
j_call: TRBJ2-3
cdr3_aa: CASSVSGGASTDTQYF
cdr3_nt: TGTGCCAGCAGCGTATCTGGCGGAGCTAGCACAGATACGCAGTATTTT

d_call: TRBD1
v_call: TRBV29-1
clone_size: -
j_call: TRBJ2-3
cdr3_aa: CSVKQGATGTDTQYF
cdr3_nt: TGCAGCGTTAAGCAGGGGGCGACCGGCACAGATACGCAGTATTTT

d_call: TRBD2
v_call: TRBV5-6
clone_size: -
j_call: TRBJ2-5
cdr3_aa: CASSFDSSGNQETQYF
cdr3_nt: TGTGCCAGCAGCTTCGACAGTAGCGGGAACCAAGAGACCCAGTACTTC

d_call: -
v_call: TRBV7-9
clone_size: -
j_call: TRBJ1-1
cdr3_aa: CASSYDRNTEAFF
cdr3_nt: TGTGCCAGCAGCTACGACAGGAACACTGAAGCTTTCTTT